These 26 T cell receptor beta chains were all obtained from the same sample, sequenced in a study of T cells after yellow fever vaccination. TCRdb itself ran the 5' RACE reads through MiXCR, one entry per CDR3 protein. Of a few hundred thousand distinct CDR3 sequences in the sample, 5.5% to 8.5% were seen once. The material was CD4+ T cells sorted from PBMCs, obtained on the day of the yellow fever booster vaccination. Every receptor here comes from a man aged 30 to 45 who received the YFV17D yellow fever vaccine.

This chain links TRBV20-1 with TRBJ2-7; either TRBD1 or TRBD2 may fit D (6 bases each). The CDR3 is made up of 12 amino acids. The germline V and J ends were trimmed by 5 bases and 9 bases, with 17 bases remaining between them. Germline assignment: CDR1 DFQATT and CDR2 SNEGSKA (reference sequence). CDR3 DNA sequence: TGCAGTGCTCTCCTAGGGGGGATCGGGCAGTACTTC. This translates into CSALLGGIGQYF.

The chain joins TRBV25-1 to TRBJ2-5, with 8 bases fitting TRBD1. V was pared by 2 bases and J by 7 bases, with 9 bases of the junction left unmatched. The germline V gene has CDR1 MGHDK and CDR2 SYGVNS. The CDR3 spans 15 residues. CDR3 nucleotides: TGTGCCAGCAGTGAAAGTTCCAGGGGGCGCGTGACCCAGTACTTC. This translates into CASSESSRGRVTQYF.

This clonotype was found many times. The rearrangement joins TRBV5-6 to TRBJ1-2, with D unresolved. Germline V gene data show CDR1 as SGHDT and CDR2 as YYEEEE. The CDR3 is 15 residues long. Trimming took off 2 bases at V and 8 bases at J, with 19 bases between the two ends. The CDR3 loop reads CASSFGGRYRSGYTF. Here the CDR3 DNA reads TGTGCCAGCAGCTTCGGCGGGCGGTATCGGTCCGGCTACACCTTC.

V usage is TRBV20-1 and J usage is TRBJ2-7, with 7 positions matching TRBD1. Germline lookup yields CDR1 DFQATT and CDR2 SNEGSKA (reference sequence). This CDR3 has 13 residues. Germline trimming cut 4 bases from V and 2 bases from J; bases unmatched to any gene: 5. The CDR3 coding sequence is TGCAGTGCTAAAACAGGGGTCGCCTACGAGCAGTACTTC. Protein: CSAKTGVAYEQYF.

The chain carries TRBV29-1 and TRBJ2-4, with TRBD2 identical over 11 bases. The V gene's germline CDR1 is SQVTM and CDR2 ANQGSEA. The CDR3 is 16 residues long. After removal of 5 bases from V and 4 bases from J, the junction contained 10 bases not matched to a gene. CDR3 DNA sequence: TGCAGCGTTCGAAAGAGTGGGACTAGCGGAAAAAACATTCAGTACTTC. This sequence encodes CSVRKSGTSGKNIQYF.

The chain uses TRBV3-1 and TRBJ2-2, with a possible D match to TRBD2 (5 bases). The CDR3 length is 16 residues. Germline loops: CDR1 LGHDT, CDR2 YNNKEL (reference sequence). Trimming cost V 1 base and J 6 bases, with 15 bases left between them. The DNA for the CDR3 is TGTGCCAGCAGCCAAGGAATCCTAGCTGAAGCCGGGGAGCTGTTTTTT. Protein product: CASSQGILAEAGELFF.

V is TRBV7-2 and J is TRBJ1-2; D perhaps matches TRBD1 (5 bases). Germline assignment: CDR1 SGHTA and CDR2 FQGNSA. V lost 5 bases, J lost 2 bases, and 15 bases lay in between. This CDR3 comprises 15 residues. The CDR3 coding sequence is TGTGCCAGCAGCCGGGATGAGGGGTCGAACTATGGCTACACCTTC. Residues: CASSRDEGSNYGYTF. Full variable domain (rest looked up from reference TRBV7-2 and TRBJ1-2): GAGVSQSPSNKVTEKGKDVELRCDPISGHTALYWYRQSLGQGLEFLIYFQGNSAPDKSGLPSDRFSAERTGGSVSTLTIQRTQQEDSAVYLCASSRDEGSNYGYTFGSGTRLTVV.

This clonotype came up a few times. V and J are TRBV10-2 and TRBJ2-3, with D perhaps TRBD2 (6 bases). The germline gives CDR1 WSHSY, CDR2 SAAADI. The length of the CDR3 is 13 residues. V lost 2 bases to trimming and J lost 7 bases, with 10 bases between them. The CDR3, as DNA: TGCGCCAGCAGTGAGCTACGGGAGAATACGCAGTATTTT. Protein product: CASSELRENTQYF.

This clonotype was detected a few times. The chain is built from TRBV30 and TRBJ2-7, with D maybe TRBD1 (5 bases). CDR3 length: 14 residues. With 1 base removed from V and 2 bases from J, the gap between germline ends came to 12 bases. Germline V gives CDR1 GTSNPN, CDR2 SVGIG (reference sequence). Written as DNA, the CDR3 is TGTGCCTGGAGTGGTAGGGGTGGGGCCTACGAGCAGTACTTC. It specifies CAWSGRGGAYEQYF.

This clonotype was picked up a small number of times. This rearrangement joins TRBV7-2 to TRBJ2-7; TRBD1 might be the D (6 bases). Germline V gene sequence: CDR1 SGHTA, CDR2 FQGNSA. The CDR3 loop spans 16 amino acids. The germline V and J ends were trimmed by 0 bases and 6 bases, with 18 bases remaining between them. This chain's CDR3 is CASSLARAGVKVEQYF. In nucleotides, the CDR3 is TGTGCCAGCAGCTTAGCGCGGGCAGGGGTTAAGGTCGAGCAGTACTTC.

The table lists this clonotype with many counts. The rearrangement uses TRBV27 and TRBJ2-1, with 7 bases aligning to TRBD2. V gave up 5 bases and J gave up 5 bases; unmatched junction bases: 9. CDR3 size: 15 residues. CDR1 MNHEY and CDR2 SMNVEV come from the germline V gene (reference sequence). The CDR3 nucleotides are TGTGCCAGCAGTACCCGATGGGGAGGGCACAATGAGCAGTTCTTC. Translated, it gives CASSTRWGGHNEQFF.

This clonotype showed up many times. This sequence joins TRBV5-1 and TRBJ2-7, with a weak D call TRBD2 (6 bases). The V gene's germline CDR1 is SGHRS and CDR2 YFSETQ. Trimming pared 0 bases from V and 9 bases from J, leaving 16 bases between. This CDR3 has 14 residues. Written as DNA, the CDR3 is TGCGCCAGCAGCTTGGGGACTACGGAAATCGGGCAGTACTTC. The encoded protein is CASSLGTTEIGQYF. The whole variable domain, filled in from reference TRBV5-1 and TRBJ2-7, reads KAGVTQTPRYLIKTRGQQVTLSCSPISGHRSVSWYQQTPGQGLQFLFEYFSETQRNKGNFPGRFSGRQFSNSRSEMNVSTLELGDSALYLCASSLGTTEIGQYFGPGTRLTVT.

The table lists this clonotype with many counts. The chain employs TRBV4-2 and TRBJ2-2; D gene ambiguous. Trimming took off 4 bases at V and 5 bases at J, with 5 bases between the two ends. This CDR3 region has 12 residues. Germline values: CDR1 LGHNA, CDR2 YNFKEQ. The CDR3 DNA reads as TGTGCCAGCAGCCGGCGGACCGGGGAGCTGTTTTTT. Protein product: CASSRRTGELFF.

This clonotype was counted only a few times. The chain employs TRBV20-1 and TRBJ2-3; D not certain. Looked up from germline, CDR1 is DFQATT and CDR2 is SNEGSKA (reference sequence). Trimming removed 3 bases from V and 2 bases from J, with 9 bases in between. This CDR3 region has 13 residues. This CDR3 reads CSASRGSTDTQYF. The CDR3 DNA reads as TGCAGTGCTAGTCGCGGTTCCACAGATACGCAGTATTTT.

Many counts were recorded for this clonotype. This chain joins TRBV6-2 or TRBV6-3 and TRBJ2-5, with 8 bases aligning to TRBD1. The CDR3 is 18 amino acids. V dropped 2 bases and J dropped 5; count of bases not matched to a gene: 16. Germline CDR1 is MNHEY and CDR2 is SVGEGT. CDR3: CASSYIAPEPGGRETQYF. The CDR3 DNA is TGTGCCAGCAGTTACATCGCTCCTGAACCAGGGGGCCGGGAGACCCAGTACTTC.

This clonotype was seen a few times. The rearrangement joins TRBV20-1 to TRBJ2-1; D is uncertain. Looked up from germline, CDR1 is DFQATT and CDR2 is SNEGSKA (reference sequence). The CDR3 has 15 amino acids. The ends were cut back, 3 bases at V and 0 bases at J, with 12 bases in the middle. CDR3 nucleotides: TGCAGTGCTAGGTATCGCGGAGACTCCTACAATGAGCAGTTCTTC. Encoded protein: CSARYRGDSYNEQFF.

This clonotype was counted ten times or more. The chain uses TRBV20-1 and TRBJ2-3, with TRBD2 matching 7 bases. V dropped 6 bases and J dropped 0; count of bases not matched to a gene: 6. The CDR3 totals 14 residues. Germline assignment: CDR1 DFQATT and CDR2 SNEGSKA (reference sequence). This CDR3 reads CSASGVSSTDTQYF. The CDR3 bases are TGCAGTGCCAGCGGGGTGTCTAGCACAGATACGCAGTATTTT.

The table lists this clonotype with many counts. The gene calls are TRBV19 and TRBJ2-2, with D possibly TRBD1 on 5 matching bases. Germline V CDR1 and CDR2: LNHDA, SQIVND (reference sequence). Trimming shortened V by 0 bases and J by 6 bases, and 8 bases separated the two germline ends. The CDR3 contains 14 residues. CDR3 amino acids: CASSIESRAGELFF. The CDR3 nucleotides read TGTGCCAGTAGTATAGAGTCCAGGGCCGGGGAGCTGTTTTTT.

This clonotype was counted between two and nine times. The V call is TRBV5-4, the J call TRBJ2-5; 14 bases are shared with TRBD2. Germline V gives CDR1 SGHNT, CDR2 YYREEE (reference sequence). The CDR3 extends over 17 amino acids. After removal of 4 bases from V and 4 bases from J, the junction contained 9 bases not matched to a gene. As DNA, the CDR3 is TGTGCCAGCAGCGTCAGACTAGCGGGAGGGCCAGGAGAGACCCAGTACTTC. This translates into CASSVRLAGGPGETQYF.

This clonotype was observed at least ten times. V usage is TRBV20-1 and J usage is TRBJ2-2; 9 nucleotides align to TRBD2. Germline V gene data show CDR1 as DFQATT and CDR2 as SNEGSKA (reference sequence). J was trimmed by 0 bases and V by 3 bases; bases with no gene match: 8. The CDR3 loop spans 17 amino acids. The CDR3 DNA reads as TGCAGTGCTAGGGGGCTAGCGGGAACCTCGAACACCGGGGAGCTGTTTTTT. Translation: CSARGLAGTSNTGELFF.

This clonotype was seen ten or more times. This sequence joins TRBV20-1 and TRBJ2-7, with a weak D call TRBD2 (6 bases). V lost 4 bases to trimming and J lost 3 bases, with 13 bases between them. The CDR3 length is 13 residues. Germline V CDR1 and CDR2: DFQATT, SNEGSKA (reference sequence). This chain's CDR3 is CSATSGGGYEQYF. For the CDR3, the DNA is TGCAGTGCTACCTCCGGGGGAGGCTACGAGCAGTACTTC.

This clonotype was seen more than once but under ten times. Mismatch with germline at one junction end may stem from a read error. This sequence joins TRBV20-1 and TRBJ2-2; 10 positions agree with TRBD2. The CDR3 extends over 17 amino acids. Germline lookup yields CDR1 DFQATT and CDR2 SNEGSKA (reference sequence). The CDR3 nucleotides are TGCTGTGCTAGAGATACACGGACTAGCGGGAACACCGGGGAGCTGTTTTTT. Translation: CCARDTRTSGNTGELFF.

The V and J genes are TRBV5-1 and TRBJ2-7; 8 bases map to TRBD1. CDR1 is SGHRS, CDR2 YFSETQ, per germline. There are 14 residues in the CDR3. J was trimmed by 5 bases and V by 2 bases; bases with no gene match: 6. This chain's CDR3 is CASSLGQGRDEQYF. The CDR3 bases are TGCGCCAGCAGCTTAGGACAGGGTCGTGACGAGCAGTACTTC. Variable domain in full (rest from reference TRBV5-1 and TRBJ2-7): KAGVTQTPRYLIKTRGQQVTLSCSPISGHRSVSWYQQTPGQGLQFLFEYFSETQRNKGNFPGRFSGRQFSNSRSEMNVSTLELGDSALYLCASSLGQGRDEQYFGPGTRLTVT.

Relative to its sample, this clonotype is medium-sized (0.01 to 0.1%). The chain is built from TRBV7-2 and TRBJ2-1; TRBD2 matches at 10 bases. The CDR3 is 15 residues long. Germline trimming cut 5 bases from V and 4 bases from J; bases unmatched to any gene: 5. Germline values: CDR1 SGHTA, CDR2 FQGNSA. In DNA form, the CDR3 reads TGTGCCAGCAGCCCTAGCGGGAGCCAATACAATGAGCAGTTCTTC. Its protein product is CASSPSGSQYNEQFF.

CDR3 nucleotides: TGTGCCAGCAGCTCGCGGCCCCAGAGCCGTACCGAGCAGTACTTC. Translated: CASSSRPQSRTEQYF. The V and J genes are TRBV5-4 and TRBJ2-7; D gene ambiguous. Between the trimmed V and J ends, which lost 3 bases and 6 bases, there was a span of 19 bases. The germline V gene has CDR1 SGHNT and CDR2 YYREEE (reference sequence). The CDR3 spans 15 residues.

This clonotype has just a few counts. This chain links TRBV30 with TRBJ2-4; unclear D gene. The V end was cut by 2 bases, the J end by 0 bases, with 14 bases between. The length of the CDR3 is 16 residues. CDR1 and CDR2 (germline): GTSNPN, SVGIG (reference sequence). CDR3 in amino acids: CAWSSGGTIAKNIQYF. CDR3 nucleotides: TGTGCCTGGAGTTCTGGCGGAACAATAGCCAAAAACATTCAGTACTTC.